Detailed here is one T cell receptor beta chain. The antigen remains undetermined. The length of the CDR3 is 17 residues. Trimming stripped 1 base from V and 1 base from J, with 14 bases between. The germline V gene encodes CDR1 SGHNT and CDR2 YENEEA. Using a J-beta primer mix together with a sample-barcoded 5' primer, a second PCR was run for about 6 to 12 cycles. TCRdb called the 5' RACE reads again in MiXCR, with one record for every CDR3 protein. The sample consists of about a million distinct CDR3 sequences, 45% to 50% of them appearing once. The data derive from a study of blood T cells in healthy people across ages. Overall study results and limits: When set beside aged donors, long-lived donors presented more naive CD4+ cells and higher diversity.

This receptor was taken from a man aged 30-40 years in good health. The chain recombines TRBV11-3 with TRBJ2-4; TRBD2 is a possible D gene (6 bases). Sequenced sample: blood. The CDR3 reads CASSLVWGDLAKNIQYF. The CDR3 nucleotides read TGTGCCAGCAGCTTAGTCTGGGGGGATCTGGCCAAAAACATTCAGTACTTC.